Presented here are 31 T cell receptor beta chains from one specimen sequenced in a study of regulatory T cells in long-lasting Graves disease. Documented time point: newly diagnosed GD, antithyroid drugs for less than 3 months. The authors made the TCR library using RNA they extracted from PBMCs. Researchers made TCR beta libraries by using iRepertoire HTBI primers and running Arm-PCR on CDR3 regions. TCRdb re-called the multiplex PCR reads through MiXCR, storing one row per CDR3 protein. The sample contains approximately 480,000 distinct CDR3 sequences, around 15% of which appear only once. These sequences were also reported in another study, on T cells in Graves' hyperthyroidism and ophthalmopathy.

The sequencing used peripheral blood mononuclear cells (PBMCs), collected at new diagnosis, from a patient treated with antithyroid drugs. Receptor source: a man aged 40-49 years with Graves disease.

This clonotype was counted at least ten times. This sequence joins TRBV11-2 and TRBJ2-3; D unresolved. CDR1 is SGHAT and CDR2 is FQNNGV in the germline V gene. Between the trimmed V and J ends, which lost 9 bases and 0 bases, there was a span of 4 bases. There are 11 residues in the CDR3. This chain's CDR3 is CASKSTDTQYF. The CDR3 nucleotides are TGTGCCAGTAAAAGCACAGATACGCAGTATTTT.

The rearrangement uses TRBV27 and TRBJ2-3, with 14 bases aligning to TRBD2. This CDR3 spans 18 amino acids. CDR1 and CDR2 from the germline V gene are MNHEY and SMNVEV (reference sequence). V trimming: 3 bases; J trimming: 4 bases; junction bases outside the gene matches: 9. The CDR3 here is CASSFYGTSGRGADTQYF. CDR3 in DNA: TGTGCCAGCAGTTTTTACGGGACTAGCGGGAGAGGCGCAGATACGCAGTATTTT.

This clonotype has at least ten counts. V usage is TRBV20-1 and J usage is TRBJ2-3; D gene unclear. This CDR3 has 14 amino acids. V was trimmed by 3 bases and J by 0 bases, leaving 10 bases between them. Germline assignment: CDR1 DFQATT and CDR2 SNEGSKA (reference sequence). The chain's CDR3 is CSASILASTDTQYF. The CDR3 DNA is TGCAGTGCTAGTATATTGGCTAGCACAGATACGCAGTATTTT.

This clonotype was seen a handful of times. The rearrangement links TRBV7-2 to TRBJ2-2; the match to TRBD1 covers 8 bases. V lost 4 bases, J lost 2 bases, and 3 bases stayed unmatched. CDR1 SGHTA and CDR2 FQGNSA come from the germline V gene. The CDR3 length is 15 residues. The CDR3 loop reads CASSSGGRNTGELFF. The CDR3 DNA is TGTGCCAGCAGCTCAGGGGGCAGAAACACCGGGGAGCTGTTTTTT.

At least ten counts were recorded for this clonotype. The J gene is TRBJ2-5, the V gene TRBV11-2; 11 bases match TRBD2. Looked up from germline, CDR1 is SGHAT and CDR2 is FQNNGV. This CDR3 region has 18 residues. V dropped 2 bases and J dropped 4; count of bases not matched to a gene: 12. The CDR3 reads CASSLNPQGSGRGETQYF. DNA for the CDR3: TGTGCCAGCAGCTTAAACCCACAGGGTAGCGGGAGGGGAGAGACCCAGTACTTC. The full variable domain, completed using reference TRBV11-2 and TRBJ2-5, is EAGVAQSPRYKIIEKRQSVAFWCNPISGHATLYWYQQILGQGPKLLIQFQNNGVVDDSQLPKDRFSAERLKGVDSTLKIQPAKLEDSAVYLCASSLNPQGSGRGETQYFGPGTRLLVL.

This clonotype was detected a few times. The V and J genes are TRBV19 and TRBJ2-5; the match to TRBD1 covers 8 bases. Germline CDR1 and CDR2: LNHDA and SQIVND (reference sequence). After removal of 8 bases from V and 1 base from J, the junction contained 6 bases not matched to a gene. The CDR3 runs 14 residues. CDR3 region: CASGRQGTQETQYF. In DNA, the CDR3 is TGTGCCAGTGGACGACAGGGGACCCAAGAGACCCAGTACTTC.

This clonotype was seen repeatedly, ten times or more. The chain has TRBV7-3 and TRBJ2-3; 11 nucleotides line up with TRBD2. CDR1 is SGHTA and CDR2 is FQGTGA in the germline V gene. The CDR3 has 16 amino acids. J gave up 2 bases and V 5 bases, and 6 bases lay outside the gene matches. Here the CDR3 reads CASSKGLAAHTDTQYF. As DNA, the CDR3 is TGTGCCAGCAGCAAGGGACTAGCGGCTCACACAGATACGCAGTATTTT.

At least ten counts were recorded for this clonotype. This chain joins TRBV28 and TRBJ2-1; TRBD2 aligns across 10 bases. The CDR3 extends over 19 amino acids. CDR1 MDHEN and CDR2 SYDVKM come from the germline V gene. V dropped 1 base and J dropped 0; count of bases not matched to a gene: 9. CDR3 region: CASSLLASGGIFSYNEQFF. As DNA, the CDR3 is TGTGCCAGCAGTTTATTGGCTAGCGGGGGAATTTTCTCCTACAATGAGCAGTTCTTC.

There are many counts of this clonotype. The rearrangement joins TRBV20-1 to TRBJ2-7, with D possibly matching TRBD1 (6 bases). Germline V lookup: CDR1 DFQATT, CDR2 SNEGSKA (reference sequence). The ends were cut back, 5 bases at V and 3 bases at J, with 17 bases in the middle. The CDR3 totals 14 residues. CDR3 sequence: CSARRTANNYEQYF. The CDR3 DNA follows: TGCAGTGCTCGCCGGACAGCAAACAACTACGAGCAGTACTTC.

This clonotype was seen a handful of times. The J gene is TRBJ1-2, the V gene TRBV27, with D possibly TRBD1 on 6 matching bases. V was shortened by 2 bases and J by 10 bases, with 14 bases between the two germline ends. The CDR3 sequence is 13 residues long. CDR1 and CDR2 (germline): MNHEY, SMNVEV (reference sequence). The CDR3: CASSLQGSVVYTF. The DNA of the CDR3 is TGTGCCAGCAGTTTACAGGGGTCGGTAGTCTACACCTTC.

The CDR3 sequence: CASSGDSLNQPQHF. DNA for the CDR3: TGTGCCAGCAGCGGGGACAGCCTAAATCAGCCCCAGCATTTT. The chain uses TRBV7-8 and TRBJ1-5; TRBD1 matches 7 bases. V shed 5 bases and J 4 bases; nucleotides not matched to a gene: 5. The CDR3 is made up of 14 amino acids. Germline values: CDR1 SGHVS, CDR2 FQNEAQ.

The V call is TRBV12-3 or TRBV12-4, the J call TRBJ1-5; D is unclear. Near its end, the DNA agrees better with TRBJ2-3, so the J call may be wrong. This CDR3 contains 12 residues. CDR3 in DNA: TGTGCCAGCAGTTCCGAGGAGCAGCCCCAGTATTTT. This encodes CASSSEEQPQYF.

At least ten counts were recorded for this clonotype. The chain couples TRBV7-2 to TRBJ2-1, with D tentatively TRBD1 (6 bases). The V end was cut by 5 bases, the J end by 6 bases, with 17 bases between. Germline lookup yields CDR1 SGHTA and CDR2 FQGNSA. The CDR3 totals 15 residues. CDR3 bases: TGTGCCAGCAGCCCACAGGGACAACTAGGCAATGAGCAGTTCTTC. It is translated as CASSPQGQLGNEQFF.

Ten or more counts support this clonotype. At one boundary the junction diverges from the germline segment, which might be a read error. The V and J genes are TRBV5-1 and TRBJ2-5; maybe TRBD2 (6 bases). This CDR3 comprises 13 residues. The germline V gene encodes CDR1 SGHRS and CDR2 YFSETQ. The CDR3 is CASSLEGLETQYF. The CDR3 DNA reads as TGTGCCAGCAGCTTGGAGGGTTTGGAGACCCAGTACTTC.

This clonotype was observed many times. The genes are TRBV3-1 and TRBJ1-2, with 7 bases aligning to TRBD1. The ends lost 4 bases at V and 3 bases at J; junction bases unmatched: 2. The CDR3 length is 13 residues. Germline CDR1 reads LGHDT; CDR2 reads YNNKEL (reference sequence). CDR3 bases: TGTGCCAGCAGCCGGGGACAGTACTATGGCTACACCTTC. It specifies CASSRGQYYGYTF.

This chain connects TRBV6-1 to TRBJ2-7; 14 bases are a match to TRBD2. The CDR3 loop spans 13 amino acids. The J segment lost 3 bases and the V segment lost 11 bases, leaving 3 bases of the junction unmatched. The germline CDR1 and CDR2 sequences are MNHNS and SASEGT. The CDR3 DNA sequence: TGTGCCGGAGGACTAGCGGGAGGCTACGAGCAGTACTTC. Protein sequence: CAGGLAGGYEQYF.

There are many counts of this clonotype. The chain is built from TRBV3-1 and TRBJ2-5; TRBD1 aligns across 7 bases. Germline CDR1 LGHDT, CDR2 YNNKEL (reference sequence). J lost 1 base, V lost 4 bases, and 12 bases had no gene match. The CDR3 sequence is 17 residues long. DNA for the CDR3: TGTGCCAGCAGCCCCGACAGGGTCGGCGGAACCCAAGAGACCCAGTACTTC. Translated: CASSPDRVGGTQETQYF.

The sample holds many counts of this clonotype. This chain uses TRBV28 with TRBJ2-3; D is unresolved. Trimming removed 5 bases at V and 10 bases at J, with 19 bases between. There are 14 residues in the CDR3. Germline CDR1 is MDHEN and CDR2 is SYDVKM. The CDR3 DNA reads TGTGCCAGCAGTCTAACTCGAGCCAGTCGCGCGCAGTATTTT. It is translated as CASSLTRASRAQYF.

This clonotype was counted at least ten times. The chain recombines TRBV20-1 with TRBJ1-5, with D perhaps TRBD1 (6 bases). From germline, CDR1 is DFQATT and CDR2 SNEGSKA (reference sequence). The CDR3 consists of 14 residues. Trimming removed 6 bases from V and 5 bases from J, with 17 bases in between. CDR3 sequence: CSAQRGGLDQPQHF. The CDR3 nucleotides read TGCAGTGCCCAGAGGGGGGGATTAGATCAGCCCCAGCATTTT.

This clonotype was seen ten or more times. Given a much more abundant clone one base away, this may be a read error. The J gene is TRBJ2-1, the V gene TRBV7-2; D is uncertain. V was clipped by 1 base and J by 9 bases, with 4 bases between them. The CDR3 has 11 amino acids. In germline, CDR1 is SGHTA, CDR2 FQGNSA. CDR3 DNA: TGTGCCAGCAGCTTAGACGGTGAGCAGTTCTTC. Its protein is CASSLDGEQFF.

CDR3 region: CASSQAVVNEKLFF. In DNA form, the CDR3 reads TGTGCCAGCAGCCAAGCTGTCGTTAATGAAAAACTGTTTTTT. V gene TRBV4-2 combines with J gene TRBJ1-4; no firm D call. V lost 1 base and J 4 bases, leaving 7 bases between the germline ends. This CDR3 is built from 14 residues. Per the germline V gene, CDR1 is LGHNA and CDR2 is YNFKEQ.

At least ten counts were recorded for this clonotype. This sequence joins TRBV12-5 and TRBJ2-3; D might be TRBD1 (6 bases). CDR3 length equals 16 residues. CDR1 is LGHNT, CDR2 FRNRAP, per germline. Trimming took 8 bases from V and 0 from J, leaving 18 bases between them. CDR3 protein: CASSESRGFSTDTQYF. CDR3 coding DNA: TGTGCTAGTTCCGAGAGCAGGGGCTTTAGCACAGATACGCAGTATTTT.

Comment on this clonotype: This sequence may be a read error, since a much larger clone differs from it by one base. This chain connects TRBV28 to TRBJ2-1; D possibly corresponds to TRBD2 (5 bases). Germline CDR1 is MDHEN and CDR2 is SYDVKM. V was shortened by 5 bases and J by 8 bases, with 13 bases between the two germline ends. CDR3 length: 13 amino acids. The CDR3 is CASSLLRGYEQFF. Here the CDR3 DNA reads TGTGCCAGCAGTCTTCTCCGGGGTTATGAGCAGTTCTTC. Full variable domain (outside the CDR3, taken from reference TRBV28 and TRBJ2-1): DVKVTQSSRYLVKRTGEKVFLECVQDMDHENMFWYRQDPGLGLRLIYFSYDVKMKEKGDIPEGYSVSREKKERFSLILESASTNQTSMYLCASSLLRGYEQFFGPGTRLTVL.

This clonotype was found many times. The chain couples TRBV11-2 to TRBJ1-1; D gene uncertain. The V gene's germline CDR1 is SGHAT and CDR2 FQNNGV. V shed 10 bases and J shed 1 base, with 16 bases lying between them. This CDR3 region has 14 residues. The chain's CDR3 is CATNVGISNTEAFF. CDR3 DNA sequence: TGTGCCACCAATGTAGGCATTTCGAACACTGAAGCTTTCTTT. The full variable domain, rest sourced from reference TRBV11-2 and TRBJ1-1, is EAGVAQSPRYKIIEKRQSVAFWCNPISGHATLYWYQQILGQGPKLLIQFQNNGVVDDSQLPKDRFSAERLKGVDSTLKIQPAKLEDSAVYLCATNVGISNTEAFFGQGTRLTVV.

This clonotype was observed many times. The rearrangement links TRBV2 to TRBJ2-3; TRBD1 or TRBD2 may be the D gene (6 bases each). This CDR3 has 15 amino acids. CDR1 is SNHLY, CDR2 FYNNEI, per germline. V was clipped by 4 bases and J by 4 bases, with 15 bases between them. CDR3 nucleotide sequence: TGTGCCAGCAGTGGGGGGCAGGGACTCGCAGATACGCAGTATTTT. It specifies CASSGGQGLADTQYF. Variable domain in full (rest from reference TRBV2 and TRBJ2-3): EPEVTQTPSHQVTQMGQEVILRCVPISNHLYFYWYRQILGQKVEFLVSFYNNEISEKSEIFDDQFSVERPDGSNFTLKIRSTKLEDSAMYFCASSGGQGLADTQYFGPGTRLTVL.

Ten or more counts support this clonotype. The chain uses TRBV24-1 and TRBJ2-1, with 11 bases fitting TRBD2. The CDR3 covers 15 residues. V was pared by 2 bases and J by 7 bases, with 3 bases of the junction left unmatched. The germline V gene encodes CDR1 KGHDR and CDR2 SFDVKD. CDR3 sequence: CATSDSGTSGNEQFF. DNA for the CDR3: TGTGCCACCAGTGATTCCGGGACTAGCGGAAATGAGCAGTTCTTC.

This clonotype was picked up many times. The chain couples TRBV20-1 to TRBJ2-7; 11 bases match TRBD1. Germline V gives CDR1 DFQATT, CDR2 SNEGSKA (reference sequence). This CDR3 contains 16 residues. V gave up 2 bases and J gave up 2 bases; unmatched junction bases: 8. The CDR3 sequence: CSARSTRTGGPYEQYF. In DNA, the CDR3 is TGCAGTGCTAGATCCACTCGGACAGGGGGCCCCTACGAGCAGTACTTC.

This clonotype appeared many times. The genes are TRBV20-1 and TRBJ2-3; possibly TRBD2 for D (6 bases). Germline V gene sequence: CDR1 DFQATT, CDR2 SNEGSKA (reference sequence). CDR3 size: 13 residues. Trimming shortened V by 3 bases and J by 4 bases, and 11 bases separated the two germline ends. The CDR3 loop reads CSASRGAPDTQYF. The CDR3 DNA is TGCAGTGCTAGTCGCGGGGCCCCAGATACGCAGTATTTT.

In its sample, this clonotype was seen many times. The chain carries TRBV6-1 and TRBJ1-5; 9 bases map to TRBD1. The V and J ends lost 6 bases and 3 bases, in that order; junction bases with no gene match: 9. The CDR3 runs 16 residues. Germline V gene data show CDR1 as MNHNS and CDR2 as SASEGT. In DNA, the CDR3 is TGTGCCAGCAGACGCTCCGGGACAGGGACCAATCAGCCCCAGCATTTT. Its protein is CASRRSGTGTNQPQHF.

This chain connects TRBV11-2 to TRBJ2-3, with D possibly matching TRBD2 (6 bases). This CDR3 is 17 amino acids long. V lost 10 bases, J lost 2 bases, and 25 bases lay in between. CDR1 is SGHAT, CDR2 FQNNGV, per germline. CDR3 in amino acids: CATRRDLDGRHTDTQYF. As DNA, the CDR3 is TGTGCCACCCGACGAGATCTGGACGGGAGACACACAGATACGCAGTATTTT. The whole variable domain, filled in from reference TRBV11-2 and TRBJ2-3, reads EAGVAQSPRYKIIEKRQSVAFWCNPISGHATLYWYQQILGQGPKLLIQFQNNGVVDDSQLPKDRFSAERLKGVDSTLKIQPAKLEDSAVYLCATRRDLDGRHTDTQYFGPGTRLTVL.

CDR3 DNA sequence: TGCGCCAGCAGTCGACTAGCGGTGAACACCGGGGAGCTGTTTTTT. Its protein product is CASSRLAVNTGELFF. The chain has TRBV10-1 and TRBJ2-2; 9 bases fit TRBD2. The CDR3 contains 15 residues. With 5 bases clipped from V and 1 base from J, the junction kept 2 bases outside the gene matches. The germline V gene has CDR1 WNHNN and CDR2 SYGVQD (reference sequence).